This T cell receptor beta chain was identified during a study of cytomegalovirus exposure and HLA in healthy donors. About the study: It was reported in a later analysis that the approximately 120 validation repertoires used the same platform as the approximately 690 first-cohort repertoires. Study-wide points: Associated with cytomegalovirus, according to the listing, were some 150 TCR beta chains. In a later analysis, first-cohort TCR clusters were found to tend to co-occur in the 130 or so validation repertoires. Most sequenced TCRs were rare (though some public TCRs occurred in many donors).

With respect to this clone: No antigen is known for it.

The repertoire was sequenced with immunoSEQ multiplex PCR; TCRdb's copy has only in-frame clones and lacks some. The data hold 180,000 or so clones, with around nine tenths observed a single time. This CDR3 has 17 residues. V shed 5 bases, J shed 1 base, and the junction held 5 bases outside the gene matches. Germline CDR1 is SGHTA and CDR2 is FQGTGA. V and J are TRBV7-3 and TRBJ2-2; 12 nucleotides line up with TRBD2. This TCR derives from a man aged 18 to 29 in good health and CMV-seropositive. The sequenced sample consisted of PBMCs. The CDR3: CASSPKLAGGNTGELFF. The CDR3 coding sequence is TGTGCCAGCAGCCCAAAACTAGCGGGAGGGAACACCGGGGAGCTGTTTTTT.